This TCR beta chain is from a study of T cell responses to AZD1222 COVID-19 vaccine. For this clone: What it binds is not known.

Assay used: immunoSEQ multiplex PCR; TCRdb lists only in-frame clones, some missing. The repertoire includes about 76,000 clones, 65% to 80% of them detected once, and approximately 25% sits in the top ten. This CDR3 comprises 13 residues. Germline CDR1 and CDR2: MNHEY and SMNVEV (reference sequence). Trimming took off 5 bases at V and 9 bases at J, with 14 bases between the two ends. Regarding the study as a whole: Seropositivity was recorded at baseline in only a handful of AZD1222 recipients. White British ancestry dominated among donors, who included more females, and clonal diversity was possibly underestimated. Repertoire samples came only from after the peak T cell response. An increase in Spike-specific TCR breadth and depth was observed after two AZD1222 doses.

Sequences were derived from peripheral blood, sampled 28 days after the second dose of the MenACWY control vaccine. The chain couples TRBV27 to TRBJ1-5; maybe TRBD1 (5 bases). This receptor was identified in an adult who received the MenACWY meningococcal vaccine as a control. The CDR3 reads CASSGGAQLPQHF. In DNA form, the CDR3 reads TGTGCCAGCAGTGGAGGGGCTCAGTTGCCCCAGCATTTT.